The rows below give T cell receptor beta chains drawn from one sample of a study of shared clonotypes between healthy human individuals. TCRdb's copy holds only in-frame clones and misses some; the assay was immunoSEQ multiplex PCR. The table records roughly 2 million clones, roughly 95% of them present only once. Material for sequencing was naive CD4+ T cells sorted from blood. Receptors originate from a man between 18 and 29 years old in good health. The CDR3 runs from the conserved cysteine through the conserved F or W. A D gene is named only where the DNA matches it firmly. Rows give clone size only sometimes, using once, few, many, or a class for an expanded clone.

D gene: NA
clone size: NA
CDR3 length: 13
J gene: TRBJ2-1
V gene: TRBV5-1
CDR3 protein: CASSLAEWNEQFF
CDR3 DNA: TGCGCCAGCAGCTTGGCCGAGTGGAATGAGCAGTTCTTC

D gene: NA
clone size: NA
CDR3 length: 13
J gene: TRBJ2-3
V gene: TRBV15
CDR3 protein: CATSRSRADTQYF
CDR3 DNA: TGTGCCACCAGCAGATCCCGGGCAGATACGCAGTATTTT

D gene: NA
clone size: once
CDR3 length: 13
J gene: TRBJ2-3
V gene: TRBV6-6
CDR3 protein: CASRTLSTDTQYF
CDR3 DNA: TGTGCCAGCAGAACACTTAGCACAGATACGCAGTATTTT

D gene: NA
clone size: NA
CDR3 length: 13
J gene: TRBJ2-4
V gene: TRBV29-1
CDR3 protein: CSVEWGGDGIQYF
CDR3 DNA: TGCAGCGTCGAATGGGGGGGCGACGGCATTCAGTACTTC

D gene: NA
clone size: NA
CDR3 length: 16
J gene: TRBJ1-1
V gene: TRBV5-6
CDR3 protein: CASSLEAGRAITEAFF
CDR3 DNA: TGTGCCAGCAGCTTGGAGGCGGGGCGGGCGATAACTGAAGCTTTCTTT

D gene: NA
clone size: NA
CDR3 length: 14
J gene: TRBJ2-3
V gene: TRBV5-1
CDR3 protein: CASSPHRTIDTQYF
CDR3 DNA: TGCGCCAGCAGCCCGCATCGGACAATAGATACGCAGTATTTT

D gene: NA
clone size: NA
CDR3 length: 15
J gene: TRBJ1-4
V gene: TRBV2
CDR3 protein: CASSSTGSPNEKLFF
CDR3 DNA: TGTGCCAGCAGTTCTACAGGGAGTCCTAATGAAAAACTGTTTTTT

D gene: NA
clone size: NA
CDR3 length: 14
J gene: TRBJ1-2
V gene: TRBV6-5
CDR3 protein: CASSYTQGYYGYTF
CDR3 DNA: TGTGCCAGCAGTTACACGCAGGGGTACTATGGCTACACCTTC

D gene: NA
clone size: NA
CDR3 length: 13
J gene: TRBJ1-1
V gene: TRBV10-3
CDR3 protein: CAISGQGNSEAFF
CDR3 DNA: TGTGCCATCAGTGGCCAGGGTAATTCTGAAGCTTTCTTT

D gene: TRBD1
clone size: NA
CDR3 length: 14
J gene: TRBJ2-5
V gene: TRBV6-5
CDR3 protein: CASSPHQGVETQYF
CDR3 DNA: TGTGCCAGCAGTCCCCATCAGGGGGTAGAGACCCAGTACTTC